This section outlines one T cell receptor beta chain sequence together with its context. This clone was counted a single time. There is no known antigen for this receptor. No much larger clone is present one base from it, and per-base qualities are unavailable. The data belong to a study of blood T cell repertoires in COVID-19 (dated by TCRdb to 2018 to 2021). Turning to the overall study: Samples covering the acute and convalescent phases of COVID-19 were provided by collaborators in the United States, Italy and Spain. The prospective study material was composed of cDNA or gDNA derived from T cells, B-cell-depleted T cells, or PBMCs. Subjects who had been exposed to COVID-19, were actively infected with it, or had recovered from it provided the deeply sampled blood TCRbeta repertoires that made up the dataset. A freely available public database, intended as a resource for researchers studying the immune response to SARS-CoV-2, is where the repertoires were released. Samples were obtained from the ongoing ImmuneRACE study (first 160 participants) and from some 1,300 subjects provided by 6 global collaborators. Nearly every sample came with metadata listing a de-identified subject ID, COVID-19 status, age in years and sex. Where available, HLA class I and class II types were taken from metadata supplied by the sample provider and were not determined by assay-based typing.

The CDR3 has 15 amino acids, counting the end cysteine and phenylalanine. Kept here is only the CDR3 DNA, which spans 45 bases and is read in frame from base 1. The germline V gene gives CDR1 as MDHEN and CDR2 as SYDVKM. Ends trimmed: V by 8 bases, J by 2 bases; bases unmatched to a gene: 5. Whole blood was collected in K2EDTA tubes by collaborating institutions according to the institutions' own protocols. Collaborator samples were shipped for TCRbeta analysis as frozen whole blood, isolated PBMCs, or DNA extracted from either sample type. TCRbeta CDR3 regions were amplified from genomic DNA using the immunoSEQ Assay, a bias-controlled multiplex PCR. The original methods were these. The number of nucleated cells in each sample was estimated by amplification of reference gene primers within the assay. To quantify the absolute abundance of each unique TCRbeta CDR3 rearrangement, sequence reads were collapsed and filtered. For each sample, productive Simpson clonality was calculated as the square root of Simpson's diversity index over productive rearrangements. The source is immuneACCESS, and TCRdb retained only in-frame sequences with V and J called. Part of the clones is not carried over; for the studies checked, unresolved V genes explain less than half of this, and the remainder is unexplained. That table furnishes V, J and clone size, whereas the DNA furnished D and trimming. The table for this sample lists about 75,000 clones; 85% to 90% of them were counted only once. About 2.5% of the sample is in the top ten clones.

Broad study findings and their caveats: How much clinical and demographic metadata was included differed by source and by participant, and the metadata was provided uncurated.

The chain joins TRBV28 to TRBJ2-1, with 11 middle bases fitting TRBD2. Sequencing input: peripheral blood. This clonotype was sampled from a human donor in a cohort sampled during active COVID-19. The CDR3 has the sequence CASHLAGGPYNEQFF. The DNA sequence follows: TGTGCCAGCCACTTAGCGGGAGGGCCCTACAATGAGCAGTTCTTC.